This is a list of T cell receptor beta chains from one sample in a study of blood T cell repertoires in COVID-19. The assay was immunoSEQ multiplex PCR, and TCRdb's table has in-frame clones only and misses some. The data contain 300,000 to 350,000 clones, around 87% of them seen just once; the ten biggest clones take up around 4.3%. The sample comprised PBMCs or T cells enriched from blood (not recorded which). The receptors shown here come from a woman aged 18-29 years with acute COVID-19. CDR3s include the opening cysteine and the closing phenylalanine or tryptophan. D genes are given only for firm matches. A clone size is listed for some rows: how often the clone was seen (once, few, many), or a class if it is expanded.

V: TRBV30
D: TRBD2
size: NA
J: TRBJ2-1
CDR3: CAWSEASGRNEQFF
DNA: TGTGCCTGGAGTGAAGCTAGCGGGAGGAATGAGCAGTTCTTC

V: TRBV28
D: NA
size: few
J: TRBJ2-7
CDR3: CASSPPSGSDEQYF
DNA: TGTGCCAGCAGTCCGCCATCGGGGTCCGACGAGCAGTACTTC

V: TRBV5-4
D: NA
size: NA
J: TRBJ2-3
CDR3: CASSPYTGTSTDTQYF
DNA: TGTGCCAGCAGCCCCTATACAGGAACTAGCACAGATACGCAGTATTTT

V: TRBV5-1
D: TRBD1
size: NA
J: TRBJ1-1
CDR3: CASSPGQGGTEAFF
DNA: TGCGCCAGCAGCCCGGGACAGGGGGGCACTGAAGCTTTCTTT

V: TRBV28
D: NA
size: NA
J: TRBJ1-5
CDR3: CASSFPFSQPQHF
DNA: TGTGCCAGCAGTTTTCCTTTCAGTCAGCCCCAGCATTTT

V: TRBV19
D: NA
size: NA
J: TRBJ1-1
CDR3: CASTPGGTNTEAFF
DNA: TGTGCCAGTACCCCGGGGGGGACGAACACTGAAGCTTTCTTT

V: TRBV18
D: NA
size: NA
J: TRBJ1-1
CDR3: CASSPPWGGDTEAFF
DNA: TGTGCCAGCTCACCACCTTGGGGGGGCGACACTGAAGCTTTCTTT

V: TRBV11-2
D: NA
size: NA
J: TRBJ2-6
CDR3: CASSFIGQAFWSGANVLTF
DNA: TGTGCCAGCAGCTTTATAGGCCAGGCCTTTTGGTCTGGGGCCAACGTCCTGACTTTC

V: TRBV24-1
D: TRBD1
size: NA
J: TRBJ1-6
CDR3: CATSDLTGTGGFYNSPLHF
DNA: TGTGCCACCAGTGATCTCACCGGGACAGGGGGCTTTTATAATTCACCCCTCCACTTT

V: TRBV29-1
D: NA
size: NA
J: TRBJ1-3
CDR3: CSASTPTSGNTIYF
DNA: TGCAGCGCCTCGACACCAACCTCTGGAAACACCATATATTTT

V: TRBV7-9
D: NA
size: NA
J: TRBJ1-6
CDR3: CASSLMAGESPLHF
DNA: TGTGCCAGCAGCTTAATGGCAGGGGAATCACCCCTCCACTTT

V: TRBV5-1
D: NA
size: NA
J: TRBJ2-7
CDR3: CASSDSRGGREEQYF
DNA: TGCGCCAGCAGCGACTCTCGAGGGGGACGGGAAGAGCAGTACTTC

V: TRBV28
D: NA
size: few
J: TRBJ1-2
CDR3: CASSWGVDYGYTF
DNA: TGTGCCAGCAGTTGGGGGGTGGACTATGGCTACACCTTC

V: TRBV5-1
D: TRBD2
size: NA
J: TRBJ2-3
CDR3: CASSGIAGSDTDTQYF
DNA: TGCGCCAGCAGCGGGATAGCGGGATCTGATACAGATACGCAGTATTTT

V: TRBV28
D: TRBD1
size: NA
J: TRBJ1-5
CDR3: CASRWPGTGKSNQPQHF
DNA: TGTGCCAGCAGGTGGCCCGGGACAGGGAAAAGCAATCAGCCCCAGCATTTT

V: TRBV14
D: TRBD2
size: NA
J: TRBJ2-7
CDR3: CASSPRAGGGAYEQYF
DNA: TGTGCCAGCAGCCCCCGGGCGGGAGGAGGGGCCTACGAGCAGTACTTC

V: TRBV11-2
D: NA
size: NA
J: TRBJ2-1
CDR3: CASSSRGPFGNEQFF
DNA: TGTGCCAGCAGCTCTAGGGGCCCCTTCGGCAATGAGCAGTTCTTC

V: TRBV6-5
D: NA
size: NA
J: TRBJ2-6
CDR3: CASSLRFSSGANVLTF
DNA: TGTGCCAGCAGTTTGAGGTTTAGCTCTGGGGCCAACGTCCTGACTTTC

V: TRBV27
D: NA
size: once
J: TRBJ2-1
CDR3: CASSPPLYNEQFF
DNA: TGTGCCAGCAGCCCCCCCCTCTACAATGAGCAGTTCTTC

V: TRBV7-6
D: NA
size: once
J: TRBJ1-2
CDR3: CASSLDAQTHSYTF
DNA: TGTGCCAGCAGCTTAGATGCACAAACCCATAGCTACACCTTC

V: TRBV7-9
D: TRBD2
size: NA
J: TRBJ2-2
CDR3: CASSASGNTGELFF
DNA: TGTGCCAGCAGCGCTAGCGGGAACACCGGGGAGCTGTTTTTT

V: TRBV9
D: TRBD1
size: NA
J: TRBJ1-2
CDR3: CASSARRGRNPLGYTF
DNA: TGTGCCAGCAGCGCCCGCAGGGGGAGAAACCCTCTAGGCTACACCTTC

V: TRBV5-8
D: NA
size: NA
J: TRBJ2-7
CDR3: CASSLVADEQYF
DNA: TGTGCCAGCAGCTTGGTGGCCGACGAGCAGTACTTC

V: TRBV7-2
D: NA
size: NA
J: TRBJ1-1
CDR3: CASSLEPGTTEAFF
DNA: TGTGCCAGCAGCTTAGAGCCCGGGACAACTGAAGCTTTCTTT

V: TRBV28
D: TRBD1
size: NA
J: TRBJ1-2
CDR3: CASTLTGNYGYTF
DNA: TGTGCCAGCACCCTGACAGGGAACTATGGCTACACCTTC

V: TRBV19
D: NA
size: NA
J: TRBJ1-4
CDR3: CASSMHLDEKLFF
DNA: TGTGCCAGTAGTATGCACTTGGATGAAAAACTGTTTTTT

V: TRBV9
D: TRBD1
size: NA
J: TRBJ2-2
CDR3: CASSPRTGESTGELFF
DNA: TGTGCCAGCAGCCCCCGGACAGGGGAAAGCACCGGGGAGCTGTTTTTT

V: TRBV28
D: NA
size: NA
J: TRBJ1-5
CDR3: CASRGGGYSNQPQHF
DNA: TGTGCCAGCAGAGGCGGTGGTTATAGCAATCAGCCCCAGCATTTT

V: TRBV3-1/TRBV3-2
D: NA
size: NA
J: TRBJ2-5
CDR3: CASSQELGGGETQYF
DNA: TGTGCCAGCAGCCAAGAACTGGGGGGAGGAGAGACCCAGTACTTC

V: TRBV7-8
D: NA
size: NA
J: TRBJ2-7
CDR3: CASSLARQAGTREQYF
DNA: TGTGCCAGCAGCTTAGCCCGACAGGCAGGCACCCGCGAGCAGTACTTC

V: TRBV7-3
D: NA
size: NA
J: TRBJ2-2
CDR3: CASSLTIAANTGELFF
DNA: TGTGCCAGCAGCTTAACGATAGCGGCGAACACCGGGGAGCTGTTTTTT

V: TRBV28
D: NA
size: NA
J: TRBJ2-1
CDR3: CASSLSSGLRNEQFF
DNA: TGTGCCAGCAGTTTAAGCAGCGGATTACGCAATGAGCAGTTCTTC